This T cell receptor beta chain was captured by sequencing in a study of cytomegalovirus exposure and HLA in healthy donors (dated by TCRdb to 2016 to 2017). Looking at the study overall: An earlier analysis of more than 550 of the donors reported roughly 300 Gb of sequence data and around 110 million unique TCR beta sequences obtained from about 170 million T cells. An early release covering roughly 640 HLA-typed donors comprised about 310 gigabases of sequencing data and tens of millions of unique TCR sequences. Of the 350 to 450 genotyped donors, approximately 80% fell in the genetic ancestry cluster associated with self-reported Caucasian donors. The study aimed to test whether cataloging public T cell receptors could reveal signatures of past pathogen exposure. The study profiled the T cell repertoires of approximately 700 subjects by immunosequencing and related them to cytomegalovirus serostatus. Along with the roughly 670-subject first cohort, a separate validation cohort of over a hundred different subjects was used. High-throughput TCR immunosequencing, statistical association of individual TCRs with disease status, and machine learning were combined to predict cytomegalovirus infection status. A later analysis re-analyzed previously published TCR beta repertoires from about 600 donors and added high-resolution HLA genotyping to study TCR occurrence patterns. In the later analysis, no new phenotypic data were used to find candidate immune exposures; instead, reliance was placed on TCR beta sequences and their occurrence across donors. In an earlier analysis of roughly 540 of the donors, high-throughput TCR beta sequencing was used to judge whether each TCR beta V gene segment behaved as functional or pseudogenic. Donor age, sex, ethnicity and CMV serostatus were collected together with the repertoire data. In a later genetic analysis, genome-wide SNP genotypes for about 60% of the 666 donors were used, and that subset was treated as a discovery cohort. All discovery cohort repertoires had been generated on a single sequencing platform. Class I and class II HLA loci were covered by the typing at four-digit resolution. Typing coverage varied by locus: about 620-630 donors for A, B, C, DRB1 and DQB1; more than 500 for DQA1; over 600 for DPA1; around 490 for DPB1. Roughly 5 DR-DQ haplotypes were treated as single units for association and clustering because of strong linkage in the cohort. Among 350 to 400 genotyped donors of the cohort, an average of about 240,000 unique TCR beta nucleotide sequences were sequenced per donor, around 20% of them non-productive. Overall study results and their limits: Correlated functional status among segregating V segments might reflect linkage disequilibrium, but an unknown experimental factor could not be ruled out. This cohort had only TCR beta chains sequenced, and the lack of alpha or paired-chain data limited which features could be detected. Compared with equally common non-associated chains, HLA-associated TCR beta chains in a later analysis were more clonally expanded and had lower generation probabilities. Immune exposure information for the cohort was limited to CMV serostatus. In a later analysis, some 18,000 TCR beta sequences were associated with specific HLA alleles at a false discovery rate of 0.05. Assigning TCR associations to individual alleles was difficult when HLA alleles, especially DR and DQ, strongly co-occurred. Sequencing depth was assumed to be roughly uniform across donors in the presence/absence analyses, though that assumption may not hold. The study listed approximately 160 TCR beta chains as associated with cytomegalovirus. Some IMGT-functional V segments, including TRBV6-2 and TRBV6-3, could not be distinguished by the 87-base-pair reads and were therefore excluded. Most TCR sequences were observed very rarely across donors, whereas some public TCRs were present in many individuals. The classifier was reported to diagnose cytomegalovirus status with high specificity and sensitivity in both the original cohort and the validation cohort. In a later analysis, most CMV-associated TCR beta chains were found to appear HLA-restricted, with HLA associations seemingly driven largely by CMV exposure. According to a later analysis, parvovirus B19, influenza, CMV and Epstein-Barr virus appeared linked to several top co-occurrence clusters. V-gene and J-gene trimming of TCR beta chains was associated with a missense DCLRE1C variant in a later genetic analysis, and the association was replicated in an independent cohort. Because some donors lacked HLA typing at each locus, the association tests relied only on the typed subset. A later genetic analysis reported fewer N-insertions in productive TCRs among donors in an Asian-associated ancestry cluster than the roughly 700-donor mean. A group of highly shared sequence variants was considered likely to be a technical artifact of the sequencing pipeline. Broadly in line with IMGT annotations, most TCR beta V segments showed up in productive rearrangements about 87% or about 30% of the time in an earlier analysis of approximately 600 of the donors. A few of the identified cytomegalovirus-associated TCR beta chains were confirmed in vitro to be specific for cytomegalovirus antigens. In a later analysis, the rate of TCR association differed among HLA loci, with DRB1 alleles having the most associated TCRs and HLA-C alleles having the fewest. The authors suggested that the approach could potentially be generalized to other disease states and immunological phenotypes. A further reported finding was that TCR beta sequences accurately predicted the HLA-A and HLA-B alleles for most subjects in the first cohort. Over 15 rarely observed V segments, including chromosome 9 orphons, were excluded from the earlier analysis of a few hundred of the donors because counts were too low.

The library was prepared using the immunoSEQ multiplex PCR assay. For the multiplex PCR, a mixture combining 60 forward primers for TCR Vbeta segments and 13 reverse primers for TCR Jbeta segments was used. The CDR3 region of rearranged TCR beta genes was amplified from genomic DNA by a multiplex PCR assay. On the Illumina HiSeq System, the amplified TCR beta libraries were sequenced as 87-base-pair reads. In the authors' own workflow: A later analysis counted approximately 84 million unique TCR beta chains across the 640 or so repertoires, and some 12 million of these chains were shared by at least two donors. To remove PCR and sequencing errors, raw reads were error-corrected and collapsed into unique sequences using a nearest-neighbor algorithm that merged closely related sequences. CDR3 sequences were aligned to IMGT reference sequences to assign V, D and J gene segments. For a sequence to be retained, a match of at least six nucleotides to both a V gene segment and a J gene segment was required. A rearrangement was called productive if the CDR3 had no stop codons and remained in frame with V and J, and every other rearrangement was called non-productive. Following IMGT convention, CDR3 was defined as the stretch from the second conserved V-encoded cysteine to the conserved J-encoded phenylalanine. The earlier analysis of about 610 of the donors excluded any sequence lacking an unambiguous match to a single V gene segment. An earlier analysis of several hundred of the donors called V segments functional above 56.7% productive rearrangements and segregating when the between-donor standard deviation exceeded 5%. A statistical classification framework was built for diagnosing cytomegalovirus status from the catalog of TCR beta chain sequences. In a later analysis, TCR nucleotide sequences were compared against IMGT/GENE-DB human TR gene sequences so that V and J genes could be assigned. Using the TCRdist pipeline, a later analysis assigned CDR3 sequences along with most-parsimonious VDJ recombination scenarios. In a later analysis, each TCR beta chain was defined by its CDR3 amino acid sequence together with its V-gene family, and reads lacking a unique V-gene family were excluded. As a way to deal with suspected cross-contamination and a sequencing artifact, a later analysis dropped roughly 620 nucleotide sequences that were highly shared and had low generation probability. A later analysis calculated a clonal expansion index for each public chain from normalized within-repertoire ranks of inferred template counts. In a later analysis, generation probabilities were computed using a VDJ recombination model fitted to out-of-frame rearrangements, and the results were checked against IGoR. In a later analysis, hypergeometric tests were used to score TCR-TCR, TCR-HLA and TCR-CMV co-occurrence, with a repertoire-size bias correction applied to TCR pairs. False discovery rates were estimated in a later analysis by permuting HLA or CMV assignments 20 times. In a later analysis, co-occurring TCRs were grouped using DBSCAN, and TCRdist sequence similarity was added for clustering within HLA-allele-positive subsets. Repertoires with fewer than 30,000 or more than 120,000 public chains were left out of co-occurrence clustering, as were a handful of repertoires with anomalous nucleotide sharing. TCRdb mirrors the immuneACCESS table, restricted to in-frame sequences. Some clones are absent from its copies; in checked studies, under half trace to an unresolved V gene, and the reason for the others is unknown. V and J calls and clone size are those listed in that table; D and trimming were worked out from the DNA. Counted in this sample were fewer than 65,000 clones; nearly 85% of them appeared once. Of the sample, 1.5% to 2% falls within the top ten clones.

The CDR3, cysteine through phenylalanine, is 12 amino acids long. Only the CDR3 DNA is retained, 36 bases long and in frame from the first base. CDR1 and CDR2, per the germline V gene (reference sequence), are LNHDA and SQIVND. V is clipped by 4 bases and J by 14 bases, and the sequence between their germline boundaries is 14 bases long. Concerning this clone itself: It has no known antigen specificity. No base-level quality is on record; no much larger clone is a single base apart.

The cohort was made up of approximately 670 healthy bone marrow donors. Cohort members were all nominally healthy when sampled, although unrecorded immune exposures were likely present. The donor tested CMV seronegative, placing the donor among the 352 seronegative members of the cohort. A peripheral blood sample was provided by each donor, and peripheral blood mononuclear cells were used for TCR beta sequencing. Genomic DNA extraction from the blood cell samples was performed with the Qiagen DNeasy Blood Extraction Kit. In this chain, TRBV19 is recombined with TRBJ1-4, with the D gene uncertain. The TCR originated in a man aged 30 to 39 in good health and CMV-seronegative. Sequencing was done on a sample of PBMCs. DNA sequence: TGTGCCAGTAGTACCAACCTGGGCGATCTGTTTTTT. The translation is CASSTNLGDLFF.